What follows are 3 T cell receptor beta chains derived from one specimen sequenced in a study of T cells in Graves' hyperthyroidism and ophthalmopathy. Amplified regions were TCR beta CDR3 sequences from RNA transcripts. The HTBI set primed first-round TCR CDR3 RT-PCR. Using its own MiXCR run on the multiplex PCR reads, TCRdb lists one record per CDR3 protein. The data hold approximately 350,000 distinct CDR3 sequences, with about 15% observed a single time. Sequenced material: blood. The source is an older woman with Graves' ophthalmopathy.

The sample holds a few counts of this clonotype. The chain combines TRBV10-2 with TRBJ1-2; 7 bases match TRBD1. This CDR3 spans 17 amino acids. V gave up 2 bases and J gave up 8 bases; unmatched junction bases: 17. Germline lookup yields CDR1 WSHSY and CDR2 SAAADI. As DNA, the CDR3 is TGCGCCAGCAGTGAGACCCCTCCATGGGACAGAGGTGGAGGCTACACCTTC. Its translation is CASSETPPWDRGGGYTF.

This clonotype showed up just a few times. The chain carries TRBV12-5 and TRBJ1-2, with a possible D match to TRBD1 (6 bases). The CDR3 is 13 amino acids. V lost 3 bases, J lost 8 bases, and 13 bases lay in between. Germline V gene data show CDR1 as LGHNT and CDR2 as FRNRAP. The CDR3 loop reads CASGFRGAEGYTF. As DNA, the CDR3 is TGTGCTAGTGGTTTCCGGGGGGCGGAGGGCTACACCTTC.

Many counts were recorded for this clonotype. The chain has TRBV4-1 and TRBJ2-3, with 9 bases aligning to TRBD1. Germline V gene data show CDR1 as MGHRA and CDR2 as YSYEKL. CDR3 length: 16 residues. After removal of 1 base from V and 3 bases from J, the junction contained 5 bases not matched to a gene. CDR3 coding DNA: TGCGCCAGCAGCCAAGCGAGACAGGGGGATACAGATACGCAGTATTTT. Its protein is CASSQARQGDTDTQYF.